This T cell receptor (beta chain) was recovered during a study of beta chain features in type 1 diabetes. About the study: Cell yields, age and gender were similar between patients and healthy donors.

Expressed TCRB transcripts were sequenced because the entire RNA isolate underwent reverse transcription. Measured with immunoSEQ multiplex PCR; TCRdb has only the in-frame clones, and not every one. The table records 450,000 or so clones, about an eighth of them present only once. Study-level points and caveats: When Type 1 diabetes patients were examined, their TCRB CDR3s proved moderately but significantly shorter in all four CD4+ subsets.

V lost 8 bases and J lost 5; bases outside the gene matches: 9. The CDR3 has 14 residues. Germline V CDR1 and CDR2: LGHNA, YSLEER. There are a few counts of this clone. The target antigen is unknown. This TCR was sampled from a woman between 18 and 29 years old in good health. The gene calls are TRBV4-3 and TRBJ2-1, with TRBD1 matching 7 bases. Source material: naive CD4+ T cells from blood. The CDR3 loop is CASRAYTGDNEQFF. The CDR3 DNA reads TGCGCCAGCCGAGCGTACACAGGGGACAATGAGCAGTTCTTC.